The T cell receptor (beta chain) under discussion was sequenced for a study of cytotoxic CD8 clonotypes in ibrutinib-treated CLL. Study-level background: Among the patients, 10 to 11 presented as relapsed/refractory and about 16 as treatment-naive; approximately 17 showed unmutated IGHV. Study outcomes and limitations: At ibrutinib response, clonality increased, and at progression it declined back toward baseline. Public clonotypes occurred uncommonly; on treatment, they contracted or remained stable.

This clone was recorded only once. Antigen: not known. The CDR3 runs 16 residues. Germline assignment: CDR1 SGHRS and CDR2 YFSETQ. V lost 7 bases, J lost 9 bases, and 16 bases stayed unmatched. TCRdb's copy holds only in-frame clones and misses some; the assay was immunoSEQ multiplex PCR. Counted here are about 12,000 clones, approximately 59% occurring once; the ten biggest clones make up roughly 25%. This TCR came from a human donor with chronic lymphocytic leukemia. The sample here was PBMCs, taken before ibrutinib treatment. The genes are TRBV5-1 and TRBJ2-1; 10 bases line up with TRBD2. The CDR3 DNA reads TGCGCCAGCGCCCAGGGCCCTAGCGGGGGCGGGGGTGAGCAGTTCTTC. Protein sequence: CASAQGPSGGGGEQFF.